In this sample, the clone carrying this T cell receptor (beta chain) turned up a few times. The antigen is not known. The source of the sample is a study of cytomegalovirus exposure and HLA in healthy donors. Findings and caveats of the study: Previously analyzed data showed that most TCR beta V segments were productive at a frequency of about 87% or about 30%. DRB1 had the most TCR associations and HLA-C the fewest, a later analysis found, with rates varying by HLA locus.

The ends lost 6 bases at V and 6 bases at J; junction bases unmatched: 8. CDR1 ENHRY and CDR2 SYGVKD come from the germline V gene. The CDR3 consists of 14 residues. Use of 60 Vbeta and 13 Jbeta primers characterized the PCR. In the original workflow: Approximately 11 million of the about 80 million unique TCR beta chains counted in a later analysis were shared. Measured with immunoSEQ multiplex PCR; TCRdb has only the in-frame clones, and not every one. V, J and clone size derive from that table, while D and trimming were established from the DNA sequence. The sample includes around 150,000 clones, about 85% of them seen just once.

The chain recombines TRBV10-3 with TRBJ2-1, with TRBD2 matching 7 bases. This TCR derives from a boy aged 2 to 10 in good health and CMV-seronegative. Sequenced: PBMCs. The CDR3 protein is CAIRGGRGGNEQFF. The CDR3 nucleotides are TGTGCCATCAGGGGGGGGAGAGGAGGCAATGAGCAGTTCTTC.